One sample yielded the 14 T cell receptor beta chains listed below, sequenced in a study of blood T cell repertoires in COVID-19. Measured with immunoSEQ multiplex PCR; TCRdb has only the in-frame clones, and not every one. The sample has roughly 380,000 clones, approximately 80% seen once. Sequenced: peripheral blood. These receptors were collected from a human donor with acute or convalescent COVID-19. The donor label of this sample is uncertain.

This clone was counted only a few times. This chain uses TRBV28 with TRBJ1-1; 7 nucleotides align to TRBD1. Germline assignment: CDR1 MDHEN and CDR2 SYDVKM. The J segment lost 6 bases and the V segment lost 7 bases, leaving 5 bases of the junction unmatched. The CDR3 is 12 residues long. The DNA of the CDR3 is TGTGCCAGCACGACAGGGCGACCTGAAGCTTTCTTT. This encodes CASTTGRPEAFF.

This rearrangement joins TRBV28 to TRBJ1-2; D call uncertain. The CDR3 spans 15 residues. Germline CDR1 reads MDHEN; CDR2 reads SYDVKM. Trimming removed 6 bases from V and 6 bases from J, with 20 bases in between. CDR3 sequence: CASSPLAGMRHGYTF. As DNA, the CDR3 is TGTGCCAGCAGCCCATTGGCGGGGATGAGGCATGGCTACACCTTC.

The V call is TRBV30, the J call TRBJ1-2; 10 bases agree with TRBD1. V lost 7 bases to trimming and J lost 4 bases; unmatched junction nucleotides: 6. Germline-derived CDR1 and CDR2 are GTSNPN and SVGIG (reference sequence). The CDR3 length is 13 residues. CDR3 residues: CALGTGDTYGYTF. CDR3 sequence (DNA): TGTGCCTTAGGGACAGGGGATACCTATGGCTACACCTTC.

The CDR3 region is CASSLSTVMNTEAFF. Here the CDR3 DNA reads TGTGCCAGCAGCTTGTCTACAGTTATGAACACTGAAGCTTTCTTT. V is TRBV5-5 and J is TRBJ1-1; D gene uncertain. The CDR3 is 15 residues long. The ends were cut back, 1 base at V and 0 bases at J, with 10 bases in the middle. The V gene's germline CDR1 is SGHKS and CDR2 YYEKEE (reference sequence). The variable domain in full, completed from reference TRBV5-5 and TRBJ1-1, reads DAGVTQSPTHLIKTRGQQVTLRCSPISGHKSVSWYQQVLGQGPQFIFQYYEKEERGRGNFPDRFSARQFPNYSSELNVNALLLGDSALYLCASSLSTVMNTEAFFGQGTRLTVV.

The chain carries TRBV10-2 and TRBJ2-3; D unresolved. The CDR3 covers 13 residues. CDR1 WSHSY and CDR2 SAAADI come from the germline V gene. Trimming took 5 bases from V and 0 from J, leaving 6 bases between them. The CDR3 sequence is CASSTWSTDTQYF. The CDR3 DNA reads as TGCGCCAGCAGTACTTGGAGCACAGATACGCAGTATTTT.

The chain is built from TRBV7-9 and TRBJ2-6; no clear D. The CDR3 covers 15 residues. Germline V lookup: CDR1 SEHNR, CDR2 FQNEAQ (reference sequence). Trimming pared 1 base from V and 0 bases from J, leaving 4 bases between. The chain's CDR3 is CASSLGLSGANVLTF. CDR3 DNA: TGTGCCAGCAGCTTAGGTCTCTCTGGGGCCAACGTCCTGACTTTC.

In nucleotides, the CDR3 is TGTGCCAGCAGAAAAAGTCAGGGGGTTTTCACTGAAGCTTTCTTT. This encodes CASRKSQGVFTEAFF. This chain links TRBV6-5 with TRBJ1-1; 7 bases are a match to TRBD1. The V gene end was trimmed by 6 bases and the J gene end by 4 bases; junction bases not matched to a gene: 11. CDR3 length equals 15 residues. The germline CDR1 and CDR2 sequences are MNHEY and SVGAGI.

The V call is TRBV29-1, the J call TRBJ1-1; 8 nucleotides align to TRBD1. Germline V CDR1 and CDR2: SQVTM, ANQGSEA. Trimming at V came to 7 bases and at J to 0 bases, leaving 4 bases not matched to a gene. CDR3 size: 13 residues. CDR3 sequence (DNA): TGCAGCGGGAAGGGACAGGTGAACACTGAAGCTTTCTTT. Protein: CSGKGQVNTEAFF.

V usage is TRBV6-5 and J usage is TRBJ1-2, with 7 bases that match TRBD1. The CDR3 is made up of 15 amino acids. The J segment lost 4 bases and the V segment lost 4 bases, leaving 9 bases of the junction unmatched. The germline CDR1 and CDR2 sequences are MNHEY and SVGAGI. CDR3 nucleotides: TGTGCCAGCAGTTCTCGACAGGGCGAGGGCTATGGCTACACCTTC. Encoded protein: CASSSRQGEGYGYTF.

This chain connects TRBV18 to TRBJ1-4; no definite D call. This CDR3 has 16 residues. Germline loops: CDR1 KGHSH, CDR2 LQKENI. The V gene lost 4 bases and the J gene lost 0 bases, with 12 bases spanning the gap. CDR3 residues: CASSLNGQATNEKLFF. The CDR3 DNA reads TGTGCCAGCTCACTAAACGGCCAGGCAACTAATGAAAAACTGTTTTTT. The whole variable domain, filled in from reference TRBV18 and TRBJ1-4, reads NAGVMQNPRHLVRRRGQEARLRCSPMKGHSHVYWYRQLPEEGLKFMVYLQKENIIDESGMPKERFSAEFPKEGPSILRIQQVVRGDSAAYFCASSLNGQATNEKLFFGSGTQLSVL.

This sequence joins TRBV15 and TRBJ1-5, with a tentative D call TRBD1 (5 bases). This CDR3 comprises 15 residues. CDR1 and CDR2 (germline): LNHNV, YYDKDF (reference sequence). V lost 0 bases and J lost 4, with 10 bases in between. In DNA, the CDR3 is TGTGCCACCAGCAGAGATTTAGGGGCTAATCAGCCCCAGCATTTT. It encodes CATSRDLGANQPQHF.

Here the CDR3 DNA reads TGTGCCAGTAGTACCCCCGGGAGGGGAAGGGATCAGCCCCAGCATTTT. Amino acids: CASSTPGRGRDQPQHF. V gene TRBV19 combines with J gene TRBJ1-5; D may be TRBD1 (5 bases). Trimming left V 4 bases short and J 5 bases short, with 18 bases between. Per the germline V gene, CDR1 is LNHDA and CDR2 is SQIVND (reference sequence). This CDR3 contains 16 residues.

The rearrangement links TRBV7-2 to TRBJ1-5, with 9 bases lining up with TRBD1. Germline assignment: CDR1 SGHTA and CDR2 FQGNSA. J was trimmed by 5 bases and V by 4 bases; bases with no gene match: 3. The CDR3 is 14 amino acids. This CDR3 reads CASSSRQGDQPQHF. The CDR3 DNA sequence: TGTGCCAGCAGCTCGAGACAGGGGGATCAGCCCCAGCATTTT.

The rearrangement joins TRBV4-1 to TRBJ1-6; maybe TRBD1 (5 bases). V gave up 4 bases and J gave up 0 bases, with 16 bases separating them. The germline gives CDR1 MGHRA, CDR2 YSYEKL. The CDR3 covers 18 residues. CDR3 in amino acids: CASSRSFSGGSYNSPLHF. CDR3 DNA sequence: TGCGCCAGCAGCCGAAGTTTCTCGGGGGGCTCCTATAATTCACCCCTCCACTTT.